The rows below give T cell receptor beta chains drawn from one sample of a study of tumor and adjacent non-tumor tissue in lung cancer. TCRdb redid the calling of the multiplex PCR reads with MiXCR, one entry per CDR3 protein. The table lists over 110,000 distinct CDR3 sequences, approximately 72% of them singletons. Sequencing was carried out using lung tumor tissue. These receptors all come from a man in his fifties or sixties with small cell lung cancer. CDR3s include the opening cysteine and the closing phenylalanine or tryptophan. D genes are given only for firm matches. Size is omitted from some rows. Given values are once, few, many or a class for expanded clones.

.,TRBV28,.,TRBJ2-7,CARRIGPNEQYF,TGTGCCAGGAGGATAGGGCCTAACGAGCAGTACTTC
.,TRBV6-1,.,TRBJ2-3,CASFRENTDTQYF,TGTGCCAGCTTTCGGGAGAACACAGATACGCAGTATTTT
.,TRBV2,.,TRBJ2-2,CASSVRRDTGELFF,TGTGCCAGCAGTGTAAGGCGTGACACCGGGGAGCTGTTTTTT
.,TRBV5-1,TRBD2,TRBJ2-5,CASSLGQLAGEETQYF,TGCGCCAGCAGCTTGGGACAACTAGCGGGAGAAGAGACCCAGTACTTC
once,TRBV10-3,.,TRBJ2-1,CAISDRGDNEHFF,TGTGCCATCAGTGATAGGGGGGACAATGAGCATTTTTTC
once,TRBV11-3,.,TRBJ2-3,CASSLNGNKDTQYF,TGTGCCAGCAGCTTAAACGGCAACAAAGATACGCAGTATTTT
many,TRBV5-1,.,TRBJ2-1,CASSLGASVNYNEQFF,TGCGCCAGCAGCTTGGGGGCTAGCGTAAACTACAATGAGCAGTTCTTC
.,TRBV20-1,TRBD2,TRBJ2-3,CSATPGLVGERNTQYF,TGCAGTGCTACACCGGGACTAGTGGGAGAACGGAATACGCAGTATTTT
.,TRBV28,.,TRBJ2-2,CASSLRRTATLLTGELFF,TGTGCCAGCAGTTTGAGGAGGACGGCAACCCTCCTCACCGGGGAGCTGTTTTTT
many,TRBV6-1,.,TRBJ1-2,CASTLSRDNHGYTF,TGTGCCAGCACGTTATCCCGGGACAATCATGGCTACACCTTC
many,TRBV20-1,TRBD1,TRBJ1-1,CSARDQTGLRPEAFF,TGCAGTGCTAGAGACCAGACAGGGCTGAGGCCTGAAGCTTTCTTT
.,TRBV5-1,TRBD1,TRBJ1-1,CASSWTGYTEAFF,TGCGCCAGCAGCTGGACAGGGTATACTGAAGCTTTCTTT
.,TRBV6-1,.,TRBJ1-2,CASSPEGVNYGYTF,TGTGCCAGCAGTCCCGAGGGAGTTAACTATGGCTACACCTTC
many,TRBV29-1,.,TRBJ2-2,CSVDGGNTGELFF,TGCAGCGTTGACGGGGGGAACACCGGGGAGCTGTTTTTT
few,TRBV6-1,.,TRBJ2-7,CANRDGAGEQYF,TGTGCCAATAGGGACGGAGCCGGGGAGCAGTACTTC
.,TRBV6-1,.,TRBJ2-2,CASSEGGMRNTGELFF,TGTGCCAGCAGTGAAGGGGGTATGAGGAACACCGGGGAGCTGTTTTTT
.,TRBV28,.,TRBJ2-5,CASSLAGSETQYF,TGTGCCAGCAGTTTAGCGGGATCGGAGACCCAGTACTTC
.,TRBV20-1,.,TRBJ1-1,CSARGAVWMNTETFF,TGCAGTGCTAGGGGAGCGGTATGGATGAACACTGAAACTTTCTTT
.,TRBV20-1,TRBD1,TRBJ1-2,CSARDRRTGDLRGYTF,TGCAGTGCTAGAGATCGAAGGACAGGGGATTTGCGGGGCTACACCTTC